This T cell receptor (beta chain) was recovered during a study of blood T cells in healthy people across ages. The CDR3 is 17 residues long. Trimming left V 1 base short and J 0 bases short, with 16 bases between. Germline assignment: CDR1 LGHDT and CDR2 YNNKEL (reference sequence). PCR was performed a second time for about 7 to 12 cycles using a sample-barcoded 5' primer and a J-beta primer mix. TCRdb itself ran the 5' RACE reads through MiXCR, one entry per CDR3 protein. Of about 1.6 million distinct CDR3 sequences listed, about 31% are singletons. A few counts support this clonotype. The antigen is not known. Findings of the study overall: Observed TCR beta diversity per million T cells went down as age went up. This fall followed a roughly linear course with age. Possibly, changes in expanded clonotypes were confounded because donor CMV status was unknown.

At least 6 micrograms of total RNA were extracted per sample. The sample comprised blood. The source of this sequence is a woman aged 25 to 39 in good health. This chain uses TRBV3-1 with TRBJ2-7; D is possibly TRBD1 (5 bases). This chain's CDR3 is CASSQVSQDTFSYEQYF. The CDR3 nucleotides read TGTGCCAGCAGCCAAGTAAGTCAGGACACCTTCTCCTACGAGCAGTACTTC.